The TCR beta chain under discussion was sequenced for a study of blood T cell repertoires in COVID-19. Study at large: The United States, Italy and Spain were the sources of the acute and convalescent COVID-19 samples. PBMCs, B-cell-depleted T cells, or T cells were the source of the cDNA or gDNA that made up the material.

Per germline, CDR1 MNHNY and CDR2 SVGAGI (reference sequence). V was pared by 5 bases and J by 5 bases, with 4 bases of the junction left unmatched. This CDR3 spans 14 amino acids. In the original processing: How many nucleated cells were present was estimated from reference gene primer amplification. Sequencing was performed with immunoSEQ multiplex PCR; in TCRdb, only in-frame clones are kept and a portion is missing. V, J and clone size are taken as reported in that table, and D and trimming were inferred from the DNA itself. This repertoire shows 100,000 to 120,000 clones, approximately 70% found once; its top ten account for around 7.3%.

The TCR was taken from a woman aged 60-70 years with acute or convalescent COVID-19. The gene calls are TRBV6-6 and TRBJ1-5, with 9 bases fitting TRBD1. Material: peripheral blood. CDR3 region: CASSIQGAHQPQHF. CDR3 nucleotides: TGTGCCAGCAGTATACAGGGGGCCCATCAGCCCCAGCATTTT.